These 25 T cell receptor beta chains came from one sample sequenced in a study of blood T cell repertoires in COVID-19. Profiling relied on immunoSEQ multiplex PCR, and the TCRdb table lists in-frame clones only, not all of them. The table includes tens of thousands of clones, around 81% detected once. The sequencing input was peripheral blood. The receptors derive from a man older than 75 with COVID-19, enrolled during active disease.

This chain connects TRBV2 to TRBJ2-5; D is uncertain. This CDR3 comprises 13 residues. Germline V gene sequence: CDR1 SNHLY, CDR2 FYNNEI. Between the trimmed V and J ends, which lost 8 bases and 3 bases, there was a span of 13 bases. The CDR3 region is CASGAEFKETQYF. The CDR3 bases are TGTGCCAGCGGTGCTGAGTTTAAAGAGACCCAGTACTTC.

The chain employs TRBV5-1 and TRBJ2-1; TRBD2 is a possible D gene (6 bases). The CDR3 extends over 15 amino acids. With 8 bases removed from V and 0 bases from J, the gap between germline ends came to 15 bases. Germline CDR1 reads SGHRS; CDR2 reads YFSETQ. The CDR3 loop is CASLQNGGSYNEQFF. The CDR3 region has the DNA TGCGCCAGTCTACAAAACGGGGGCTCCTACAATGAGCAGTTCTTC.

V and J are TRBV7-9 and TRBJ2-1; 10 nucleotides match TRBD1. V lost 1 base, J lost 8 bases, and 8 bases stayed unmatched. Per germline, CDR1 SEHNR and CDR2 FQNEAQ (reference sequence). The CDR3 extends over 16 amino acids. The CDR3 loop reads CASSLGTGTGAHEQFF. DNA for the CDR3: TGTGCCAGCAGCTTAGGAACCGGGACAGGGGCCCATGAGCAGTTCTTC.

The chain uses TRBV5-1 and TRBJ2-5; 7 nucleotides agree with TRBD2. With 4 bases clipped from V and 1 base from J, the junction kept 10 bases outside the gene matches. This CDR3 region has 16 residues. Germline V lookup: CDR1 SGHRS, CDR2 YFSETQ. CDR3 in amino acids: CASSAGDMAFQETQYF. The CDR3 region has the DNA TGCGCCAGCAGCGCGGGAGACATGGCTTTCCAAGAGACCCAGTACTTC.

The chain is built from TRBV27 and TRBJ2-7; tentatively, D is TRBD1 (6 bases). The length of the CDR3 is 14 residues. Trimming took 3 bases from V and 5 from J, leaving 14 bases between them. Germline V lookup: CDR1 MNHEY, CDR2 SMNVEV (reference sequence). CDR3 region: CASSLGAGVDEQYF. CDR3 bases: TGTGCCAGCAGTTTGGGCGCAGGGGTGGACGAGCAGTACTTC.

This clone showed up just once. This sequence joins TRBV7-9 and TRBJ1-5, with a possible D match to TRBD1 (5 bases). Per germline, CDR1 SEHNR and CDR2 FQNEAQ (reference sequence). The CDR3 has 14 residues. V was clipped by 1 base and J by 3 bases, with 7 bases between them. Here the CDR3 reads CASSLGQHNQPQHF. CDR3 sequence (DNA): TGTGCCAGCAGCTTAGGACAGCACAATCAGCCCCAGCATTTT.

In DNA, the CDR3 is TGTGCCAGCAGTTCGGGACTAGCGGGATACTACGAGCAGTACTTC. Encoded protein: CASSSGLAGYYEQYF. The rearrangement joins TRBV27 to TRBJ2-7; TRBD2 matches 13 bases. The V gene end was trimmed by 4 bases and the J gene end by 3 bases; junction bases not matched to a gene: 3. The CDR3 extends over 15 amino acids. Germline values: CDR1 MNHEY, CDR2 SMNVEV (reference sequence).

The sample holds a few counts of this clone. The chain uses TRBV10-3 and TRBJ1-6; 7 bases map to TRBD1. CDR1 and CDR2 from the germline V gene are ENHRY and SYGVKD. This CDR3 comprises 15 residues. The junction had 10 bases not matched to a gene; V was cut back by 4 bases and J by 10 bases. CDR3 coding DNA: TGTGCCATCAGTGCCCTGACAGGGAGTGAATCACCCCTCCACTTT. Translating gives CAISALTGSESPLHF.

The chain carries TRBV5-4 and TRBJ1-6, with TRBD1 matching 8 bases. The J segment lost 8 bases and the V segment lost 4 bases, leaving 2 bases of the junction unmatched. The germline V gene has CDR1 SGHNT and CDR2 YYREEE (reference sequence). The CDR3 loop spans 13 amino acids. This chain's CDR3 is CASSTGQDSPLHF. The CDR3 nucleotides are TGTGCCAGCAGCACGGGACAGGATTCACCCCTCCACTTT.

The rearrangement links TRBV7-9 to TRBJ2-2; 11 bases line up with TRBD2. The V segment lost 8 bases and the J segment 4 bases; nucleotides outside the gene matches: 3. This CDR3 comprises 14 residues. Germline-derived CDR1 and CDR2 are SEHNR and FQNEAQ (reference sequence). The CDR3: CASRLAGFTGELFF. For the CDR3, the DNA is TGTGCCAGCCGACTAGCGGGGTTCACCGGGGAGCTGTTTTTT.

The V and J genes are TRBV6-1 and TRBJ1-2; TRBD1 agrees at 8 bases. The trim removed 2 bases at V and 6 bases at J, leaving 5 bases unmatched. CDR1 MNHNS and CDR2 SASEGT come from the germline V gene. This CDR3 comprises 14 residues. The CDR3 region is CASSEQGQEDGYTF. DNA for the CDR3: TGTGCCAGCAGTGAACAGGGACAGGAGGATGGCTACACCTTC.

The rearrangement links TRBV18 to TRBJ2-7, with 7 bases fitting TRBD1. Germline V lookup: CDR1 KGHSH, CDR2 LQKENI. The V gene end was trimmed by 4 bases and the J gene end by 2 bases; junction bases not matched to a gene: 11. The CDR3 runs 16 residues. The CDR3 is CASSQTGLGGTYEQYF. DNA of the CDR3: TGTGCCAGCTCACAAACAGGGTTAGGGGGCACCTACGAGCAGTACTTC.

This CDR3 is CASSEWAAGGYTF. Written as DNA, the CDR3 is TGTGCCAGCAGTGAATGGGCAGCCGGCGGCTACACCTTC. This chain connects TRBV25-1 to TRBJ1-2; D is unclear. The CDR3 is 13 amino acids. Germline CDR1 reads MGHDK; CDR2 reads SYGVNS. Trimming removed 1 base at V and 8 bases at J, with 11 bases between.

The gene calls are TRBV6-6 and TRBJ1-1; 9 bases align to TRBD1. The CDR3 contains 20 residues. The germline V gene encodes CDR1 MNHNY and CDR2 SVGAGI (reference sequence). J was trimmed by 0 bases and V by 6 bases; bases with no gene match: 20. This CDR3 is CASSYTSPQGASSLNTEAFF. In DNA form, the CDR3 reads TGTGCCAGCAGCTACACAAGCCCACAGGGGGCCTCCTCACTGAACACTGAAGCTTTCTTT.

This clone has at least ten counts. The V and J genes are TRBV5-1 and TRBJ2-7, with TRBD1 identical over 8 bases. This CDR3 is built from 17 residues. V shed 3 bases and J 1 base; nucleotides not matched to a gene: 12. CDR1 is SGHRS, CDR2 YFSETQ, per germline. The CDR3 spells CASSSPPGQDFSYEQYF. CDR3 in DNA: TGCGCCAGCAGCTCTCCCCCGGGACAGGACTTTTCCTACGAGCAGTACTTC.

The CDR3 protein is CASSARQGAGYTF. The CDR3 nucleotides read TGTGCCAGTAGTGCCCGACAGGGGGCTGGCTACACCTTC. The gene calls are TRBV19 and TRBJ1-2; 10 positions agree with TRBD1. V lost 5 bases to trimming and J lost 7 bases; unmatched junction nucleotides: 4. Germline CDR1 reads LNHDA; CDR2 reads SQIVND (reference sequence). The CDR3 is made up of 13 amino acids. Full variable domain (outside the CDR3, taken from reference TRBV19 and TRBJ1-2): DGGITQSPKYLFRKEGQNVTLSCEQNLNHDAMYWYRQDPGQGLRLIYYSQIVNDFQKGDIAEGYSVSREKKESFPLTVTSAQKNPTAFYLCASSARQGAGYTFGSGTRLTVV.

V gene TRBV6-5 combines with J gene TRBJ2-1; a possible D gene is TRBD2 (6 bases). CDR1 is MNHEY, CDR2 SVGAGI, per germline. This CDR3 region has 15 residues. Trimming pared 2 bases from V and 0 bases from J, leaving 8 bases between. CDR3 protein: CASSYDGSSYNEQFF. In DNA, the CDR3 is TGTGCCAGCAGTTACGACGGGAGCTCCTACAATGAGCAGTTCTTC.

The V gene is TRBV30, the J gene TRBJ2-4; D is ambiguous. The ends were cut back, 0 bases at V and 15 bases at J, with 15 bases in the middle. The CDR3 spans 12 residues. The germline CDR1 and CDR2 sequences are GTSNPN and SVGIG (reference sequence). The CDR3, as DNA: TGTGCCTGGAGTGTACCATCGCCTAGGTTGTACTTC. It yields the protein CAWSVPSPRLYF.

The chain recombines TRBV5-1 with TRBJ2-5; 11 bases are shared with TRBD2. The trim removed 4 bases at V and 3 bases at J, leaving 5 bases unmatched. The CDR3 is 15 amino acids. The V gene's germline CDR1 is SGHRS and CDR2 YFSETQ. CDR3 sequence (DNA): TGCGCCAGCAGCGTGATACTAGCGGGAGAAGAGACCCAGTACTTC. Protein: CASSVILAGEETQYF.

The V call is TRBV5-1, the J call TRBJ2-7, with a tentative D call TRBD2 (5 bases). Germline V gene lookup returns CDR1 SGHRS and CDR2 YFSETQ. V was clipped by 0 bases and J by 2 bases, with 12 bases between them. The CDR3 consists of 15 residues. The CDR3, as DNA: TGCGCCAGCAGCTTGGTTCGGGGTGTCACCTACGAGCAGTACTTC. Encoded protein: CASSLVRGVTYEQYF.

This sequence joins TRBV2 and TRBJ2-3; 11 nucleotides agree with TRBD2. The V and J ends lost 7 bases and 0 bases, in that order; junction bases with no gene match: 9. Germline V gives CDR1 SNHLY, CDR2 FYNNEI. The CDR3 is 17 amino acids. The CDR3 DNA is TGTGCCAGCAAGGAGTTCGGGACTAGCGGTAGCACAGATACGCAGTATTTT. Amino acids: CASKEFGTSGSTDTQYF. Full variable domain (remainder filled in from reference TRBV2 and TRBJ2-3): EPEVTQTPSHQVTQMGQEVILRCVPISNHLYFYWYRQILGQKVEFLVSFYNNEISEKSEIFDDQFSVERPDGSNFTLKIRSTKLEDSAMYFCASKEFGTSGSTDTQYFGPGTRLTVL.

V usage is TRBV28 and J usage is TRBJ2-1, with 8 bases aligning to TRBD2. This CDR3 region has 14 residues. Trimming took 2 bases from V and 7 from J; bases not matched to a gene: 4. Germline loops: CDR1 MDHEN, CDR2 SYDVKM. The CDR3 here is CASSLMSGGNEQFF. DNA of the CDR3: TGTGCCAGCAGTTTAATGTCGGGGGGGAATGAGCAGTTCTTC.

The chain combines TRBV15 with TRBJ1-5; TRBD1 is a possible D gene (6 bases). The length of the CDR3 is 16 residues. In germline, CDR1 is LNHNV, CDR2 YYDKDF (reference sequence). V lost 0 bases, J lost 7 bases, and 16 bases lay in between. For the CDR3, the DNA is TGTGCCACCAGCAGAGATCTGGCAGGGGCAGGCCAGCCCCAGCATTTT. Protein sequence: CATSRDLAGAGQPQHF.

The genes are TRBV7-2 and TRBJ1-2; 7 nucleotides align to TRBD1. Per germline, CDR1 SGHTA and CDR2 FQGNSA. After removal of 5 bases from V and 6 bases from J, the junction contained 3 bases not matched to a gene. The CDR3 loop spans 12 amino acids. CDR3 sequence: CASSRDSDGYTF. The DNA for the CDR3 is TGTGCCAGCAGCCGGGACAGCGATGGCTACACCTTC.

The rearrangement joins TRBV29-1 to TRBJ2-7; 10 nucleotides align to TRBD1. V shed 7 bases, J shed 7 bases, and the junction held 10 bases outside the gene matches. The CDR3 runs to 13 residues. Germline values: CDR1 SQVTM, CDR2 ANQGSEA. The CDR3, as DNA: TGCAGCGCTACCGGGACAGGGGTTTATGAGCAGTACTTC. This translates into CSATGTGVYEQYF.